This T cell receptor (beta chain) was captured by sequencing in a study of regulatory T cells in long-lasting Graves disease. The study's findings and limits: Lower TCR diversity characterized persistent Graves' patients relative to newly diagnosed patients.

Construction of TCR beta libraries relied on iRepertoire HTBI primers and on Arm-PCR targeting CDR3 regions. MiXCR, run by TCRdb on the multiplex PCR reads, gives a single entry per CDR3 protein. The sample yields 700,000 or so distinct CDR3 sequences, 25% to 35% seen once. Germline V gene sequence: CDR1 SEHNR, CDR2 FQNEAQ (reference sequence). CDR3 length: 14 residues. The V gene end was trimmed by 2 bases and the J gene end by 5 bases; junction bases not matched to a gene: 4. Time point noted: persistent/refractory GD, antithyroid drugs over 5 years with positive TRAb. From PBMCs, RNA was extracted and then used to make the TCR library. EDTA tubes held roughly 9 milliliters of peripheral blood from each patient. Details on this clonotype: Its antigen remains unidentified.

This rearrangement joins TRBV7-9 to TRBJ2-7; 9 bases agree with TRBD1. The sequence was obtained from a female donor with Graves disease. Material: peripheral blood mononuclear cells (PBMCs), obtained when the disease was refractory, from a patient treated with antithyroid drugs. The CDR3 DNA reads TGTGCCAGCAGCTTACGGGACAGGGTTGACGAGCAGTACTTC. It yields the protein CASSLRDRVDEQYF.